Below are 3 T cell receptor beta chains sequenced from a single sample in a study of cytomegalovirus exposure and HLA in healthy donors. PCR involved 60 Vbeta and 13 Jbeta primers. Using immunoSEQ multiplex PCR, the repertoire was profiled, and TCRdb retains in-frame clones only, with some absent. The sample holds roughly 150,000 clones; around two thirds are singletons and the top ten take 1.5% to 2%. Sequencing input: PBMCs. These receptors were taken from a woman younger than 35 in good health and CMV-seronegative.

This clone was seen a few times. CDR3 region: CASSLGPGTGGNEQFF. CDR3 in DNA: TGTGCCAGCAGCTTAGGGCCCGGGACGGGGGGAAATGAGCAGTTCTTC. The chain joins TRBV7-7 to TRBJ2-1, with 7 bases that match TRBD2. CDR1 and CDR2 (germline): SSHAT, FNYEAQ (reference sequence). The CDR3 runs to 16 residues. V dropped 1 base and J dropped 7; count of bases not matched to a gene: 10.

This chain joins TRBV28 and TRBJ2-3; D possibly corresponds to TRBD2 (7 bases). The V end lost 6 bases, the J end lost 6 bases, and 25 bases lay between the germline ends. Germline V gives CDR1 MDHEN, CDR2 SYDVKM. This CDR3 contains 17 residues. This CDR3 is CASSPPLGAGQGDTQYF. The CDR3 nucleotides read TGTGCCAGCAGCCCTCCTCTTGGAGCGGGGCAGGGGGATACGCAGTATTTT.

The rearrangement links TRBV4-3 to TRBJ2-1; a weak D match, TRBD1 (6 bases). CDR1 is LGHNA and CDR2 is YSLEER in the germline V gene. The germline V and J ends were trimmed by 0 bases and 6 bases, with 21 bases remaining between them. The CDR3 extends over 18 amino acids. DNA for the CDR3: TGCGCCAGCAGCCAAGATCTCATGAGGGGGTCCATTCTCAATGAGCAGTTCTTC. This translates into CASSQDLMRGSILNEQFF.